This paragraph covers one T cell receptor beta chain sequence. Its antigen remains unknown. The table came from immunoSEQ multiplex PCR; TCRdb's copy has only in-frame clones and leaves some out. Of 40,000 to 45,000 clones in the sample, about four fifths were seen once. These data are taken from a study of memory CD4+ T cells and cytomegalovirus serostatus. General study points: The CMV-associated TCR signature appears largely within the CD4+ memory repertoire. Repertoires predicted CMV serostatus with median bootstrapped AUC of about 0.96.

The sort gate was single viable CD3+CD4+CD8-CD45RO+ cells for memory CD4+ T cells. The CDR3 has 12 residues. Germline V gene data show CDR1 as SGHTA and CDR2 as FQGNSA. Trimming cost V 0 bases and J 7 bases, with 4 bases left between them. The chain has TRBV7-2 and TRBJ2-1; D not certain. The TCR was taken from an adult in good health and CMV-seronegative. The sequenced sample consisted of memory CD4+ T cells from blood. The CDR3 reads CASSLARNEQFF. CDR3 nucleotides: TGTGCCAGCAGCTTAGCCCGAAATGAGCAGTTCTTC.